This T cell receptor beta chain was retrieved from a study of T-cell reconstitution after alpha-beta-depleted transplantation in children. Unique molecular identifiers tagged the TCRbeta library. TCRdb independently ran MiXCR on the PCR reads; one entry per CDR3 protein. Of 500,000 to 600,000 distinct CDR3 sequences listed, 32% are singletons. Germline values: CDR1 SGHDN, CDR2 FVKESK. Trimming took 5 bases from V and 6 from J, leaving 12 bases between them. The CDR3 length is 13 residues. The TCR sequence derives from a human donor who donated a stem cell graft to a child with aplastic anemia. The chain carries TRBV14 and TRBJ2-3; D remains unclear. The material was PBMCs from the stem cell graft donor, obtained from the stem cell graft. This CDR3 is CASSEARWDTQYF. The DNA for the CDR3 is TGTGCCAGCAGCGAAGCCCGGTGGGATACGCAGTATTTT.